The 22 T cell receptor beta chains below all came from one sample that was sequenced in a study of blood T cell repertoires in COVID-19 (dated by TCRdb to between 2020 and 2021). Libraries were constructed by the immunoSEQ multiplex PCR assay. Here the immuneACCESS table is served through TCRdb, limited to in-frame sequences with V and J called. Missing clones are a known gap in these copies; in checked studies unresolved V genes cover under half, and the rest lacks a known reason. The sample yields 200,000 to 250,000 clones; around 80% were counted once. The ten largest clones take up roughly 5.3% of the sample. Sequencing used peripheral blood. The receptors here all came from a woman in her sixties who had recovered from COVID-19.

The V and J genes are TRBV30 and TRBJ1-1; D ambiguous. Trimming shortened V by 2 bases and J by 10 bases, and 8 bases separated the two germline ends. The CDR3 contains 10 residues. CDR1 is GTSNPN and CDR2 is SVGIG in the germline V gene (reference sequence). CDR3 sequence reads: CAWSSQAAFF. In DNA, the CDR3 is TGTGCCTGGAGTTCTCAAGCAGCTTTCTTT.

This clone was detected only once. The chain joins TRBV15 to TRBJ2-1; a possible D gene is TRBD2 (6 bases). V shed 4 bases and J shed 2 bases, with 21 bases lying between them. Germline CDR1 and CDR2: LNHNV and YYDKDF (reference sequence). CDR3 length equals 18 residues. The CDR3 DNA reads TGTGCCACCAGCACCCGTACGTATGCGGGGACCCCCTACAATGAGCAGTTCTTC. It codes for CATSTRTYAGTPYNEQFF.

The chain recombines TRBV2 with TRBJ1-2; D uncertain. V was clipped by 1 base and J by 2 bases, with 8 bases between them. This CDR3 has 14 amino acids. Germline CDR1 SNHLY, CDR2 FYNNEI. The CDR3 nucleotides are TGTGCCAGCAGTGAAGGTCGGTTAAACTATGGCTACACCTTC. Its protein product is CASSEGRLNYGYTF.

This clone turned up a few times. CDR3 region: CASRDRGSGNTIYF. DNA of the CDR3: TGTGCCAGCCGGGACAGGGGCTCTGGAAACACCATATATTTT. This chain uses TRBV2 with TRBJ1-3, with 10 bases lining up with TRBD1. The CDR3 covers 14 residues. In germline, CDR1 is SNHLY, CDR2 FYNNEI. With 8 bases clipped from V and 0 bases from J, the junction kept 1 base outside the gene matches.

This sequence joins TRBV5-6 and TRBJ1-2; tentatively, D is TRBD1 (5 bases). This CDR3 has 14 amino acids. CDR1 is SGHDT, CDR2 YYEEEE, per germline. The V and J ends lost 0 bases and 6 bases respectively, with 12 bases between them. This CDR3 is CASSLGPGKDGYTF. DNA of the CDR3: TGTGCCAGCAGCTTGGGACCAGGGAAGGATGGCTACACCTTC.

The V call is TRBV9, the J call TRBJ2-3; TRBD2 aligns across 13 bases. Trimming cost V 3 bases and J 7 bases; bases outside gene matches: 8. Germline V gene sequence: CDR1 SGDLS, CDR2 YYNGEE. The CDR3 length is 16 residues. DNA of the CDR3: TGTGCCAGCAGCGGGGGGACTAGCGGGGATTTTTATACGCAGTATTTT. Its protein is CASSGGTSGDFYTQYF. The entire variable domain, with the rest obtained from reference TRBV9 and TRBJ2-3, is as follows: DSGVTQTPKHLITATGQRVTLRCSPRSGDLSVYWYQQSLDQGLQFLIQYYNGEERAKGNILERFSAQQFPDLHSELNLSSLELGDSALYFCASSGGTSGDFYTQYFGPGTRLTVL.

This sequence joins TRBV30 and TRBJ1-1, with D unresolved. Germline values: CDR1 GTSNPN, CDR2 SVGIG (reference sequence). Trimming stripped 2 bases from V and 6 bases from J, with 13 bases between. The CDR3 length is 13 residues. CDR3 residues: CAWSRGFWAEAFF. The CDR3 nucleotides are TGTGCCTGGAGTAGAGGGTTTTGGGCTGAAGCTTTCTTT.

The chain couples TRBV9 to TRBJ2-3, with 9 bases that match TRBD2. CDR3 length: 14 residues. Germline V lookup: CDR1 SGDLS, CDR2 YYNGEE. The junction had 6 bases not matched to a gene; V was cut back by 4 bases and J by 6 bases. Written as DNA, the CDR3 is TGTGCCAGCAGCCCGGGACTAGCAGTCGATACGCAGTATTTT. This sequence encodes CASSPGLAVDTQYF.

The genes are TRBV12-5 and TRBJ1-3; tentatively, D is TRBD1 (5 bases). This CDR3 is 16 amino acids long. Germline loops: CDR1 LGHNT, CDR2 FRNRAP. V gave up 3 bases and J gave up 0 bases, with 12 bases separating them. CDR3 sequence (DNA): TGTGCTAGTGGTTTAGTGACAGACCTCTCTGGAAACACCATATATTTT. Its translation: CASGLVTDLSGNTIYF.

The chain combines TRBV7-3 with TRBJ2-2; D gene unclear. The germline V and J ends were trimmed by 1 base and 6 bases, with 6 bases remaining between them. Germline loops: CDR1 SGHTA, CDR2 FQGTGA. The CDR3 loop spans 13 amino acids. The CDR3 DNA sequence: TGTGCCAGCAGCTTAAATTTCGCCGGGGAGCTGTTTTTT. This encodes CASSLNFAGELFF.

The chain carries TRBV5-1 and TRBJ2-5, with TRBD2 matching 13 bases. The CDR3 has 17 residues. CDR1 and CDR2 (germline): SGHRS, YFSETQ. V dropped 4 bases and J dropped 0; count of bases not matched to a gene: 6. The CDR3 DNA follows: TGCGCCAGCAGCCGGAGTGGGACTAGCGGGGACCAAGAGACCCAGTACTTC. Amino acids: CASSRSGTSGDQETQYF.

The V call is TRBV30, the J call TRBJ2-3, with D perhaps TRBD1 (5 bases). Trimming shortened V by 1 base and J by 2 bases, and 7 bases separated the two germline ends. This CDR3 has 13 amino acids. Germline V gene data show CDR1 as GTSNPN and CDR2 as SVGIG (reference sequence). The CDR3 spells CAWSGQNTDTQYF. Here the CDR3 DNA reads TGTGCCTGGAGTGGACAGAACACAGATACGCAGTATTTT.

CDR3 coding DNA: TGTGCCATCAGTGAGACAGGGGATGGCTACACCTTC. It yields the protein CAISETGDGYTF. The V call is TRBV10-3, the J call TRBJ1-2; 7 positions match TRBD1. Germline lookup yields CDR1 ENHRY and CDR2 SYGVKD. There are 12 residues in the CDR3. Trimming at V came to 2 bases and at J to 6 bases, leaving 0 bases not matched to a gene.

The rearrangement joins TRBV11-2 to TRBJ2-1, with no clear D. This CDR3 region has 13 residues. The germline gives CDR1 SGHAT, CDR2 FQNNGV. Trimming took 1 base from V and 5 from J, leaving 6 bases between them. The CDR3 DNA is TGTGCCAGCAGCTTAGGAGGCGACAATGAGCAGTTCTTC. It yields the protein CASSLGGDNEQFF.

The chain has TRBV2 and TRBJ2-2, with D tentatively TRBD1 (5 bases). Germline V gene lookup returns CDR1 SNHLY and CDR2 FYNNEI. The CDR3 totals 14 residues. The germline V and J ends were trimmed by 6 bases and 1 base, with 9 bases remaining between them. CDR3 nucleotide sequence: TGTGCCAGCAGGGGTACAGGGAACACCGGGGAGCTGTTTTTT. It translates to CASRGTGNTGELFF.

Written as DNA, the CDR3 is TGTGCCAGCAGCTCAGGGGGCCTGGGTGAGGATGGCTACACCTTC. Its translation is CASSSGGLGEDGYTF. This sequence joins TRBV7-3 and TRBJ1-2; TRBD1 matches 8 bases. This CDR3 has 15 amino acids. The J segment lost 6 bases and the V segment lost 4 bases, leaving 10 bases of the junction unmatched. Germline V CDR1 and CDR2: SGHTA, FQGTGA.

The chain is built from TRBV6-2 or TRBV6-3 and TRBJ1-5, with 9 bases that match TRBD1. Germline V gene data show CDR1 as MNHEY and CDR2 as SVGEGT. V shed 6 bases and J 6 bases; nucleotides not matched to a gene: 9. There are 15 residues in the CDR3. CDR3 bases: TGTGCCAGCAGCCCGACAGGGGGGACCGGTCAGCCCCAGCATTTT. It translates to CASSPTGGTGQPQHF.

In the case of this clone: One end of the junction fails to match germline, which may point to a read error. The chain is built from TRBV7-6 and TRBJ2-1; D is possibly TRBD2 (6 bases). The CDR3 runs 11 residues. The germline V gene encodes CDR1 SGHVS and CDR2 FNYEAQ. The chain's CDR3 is CASSRDFSVVF. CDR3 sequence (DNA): TGTGCCAGCAGCCGGGACTTTTCGGTGGTCTTC.

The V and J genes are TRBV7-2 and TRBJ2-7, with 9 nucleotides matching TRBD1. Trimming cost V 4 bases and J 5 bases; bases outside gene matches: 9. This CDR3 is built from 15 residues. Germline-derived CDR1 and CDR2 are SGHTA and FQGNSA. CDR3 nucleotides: TGTGCCAGCAGCTGGACCGGGACAGGGACGAACGAGCAGTACTTC. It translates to CASSWTGTGTNEQYF.

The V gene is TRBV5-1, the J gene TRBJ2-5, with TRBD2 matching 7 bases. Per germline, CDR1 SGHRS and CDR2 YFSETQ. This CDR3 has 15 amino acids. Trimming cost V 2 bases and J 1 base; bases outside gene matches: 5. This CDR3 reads CASSFTRGTQETQYF. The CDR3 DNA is TGCGCCAGCAGCTTTACGCGGGGGACCCAAGAGACCCAGTACTTC.

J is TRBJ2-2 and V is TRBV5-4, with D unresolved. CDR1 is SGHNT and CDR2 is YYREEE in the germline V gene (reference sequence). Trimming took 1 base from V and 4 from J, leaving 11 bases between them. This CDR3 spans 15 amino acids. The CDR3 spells CASSLYQVSTGELFF. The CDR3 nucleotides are TGTGCCAGCAGCTTGTATCAGGTCTCCACCGGGGAGCTGTTTTTT.

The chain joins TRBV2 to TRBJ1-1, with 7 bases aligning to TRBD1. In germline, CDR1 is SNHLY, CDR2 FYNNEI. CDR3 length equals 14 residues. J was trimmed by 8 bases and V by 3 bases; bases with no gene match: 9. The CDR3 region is CASSESSRGLEAFF. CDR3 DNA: TGTGCCAGCAGTGAGTCGTCCAGGGGGTTGGAAGCTTTCTTT.